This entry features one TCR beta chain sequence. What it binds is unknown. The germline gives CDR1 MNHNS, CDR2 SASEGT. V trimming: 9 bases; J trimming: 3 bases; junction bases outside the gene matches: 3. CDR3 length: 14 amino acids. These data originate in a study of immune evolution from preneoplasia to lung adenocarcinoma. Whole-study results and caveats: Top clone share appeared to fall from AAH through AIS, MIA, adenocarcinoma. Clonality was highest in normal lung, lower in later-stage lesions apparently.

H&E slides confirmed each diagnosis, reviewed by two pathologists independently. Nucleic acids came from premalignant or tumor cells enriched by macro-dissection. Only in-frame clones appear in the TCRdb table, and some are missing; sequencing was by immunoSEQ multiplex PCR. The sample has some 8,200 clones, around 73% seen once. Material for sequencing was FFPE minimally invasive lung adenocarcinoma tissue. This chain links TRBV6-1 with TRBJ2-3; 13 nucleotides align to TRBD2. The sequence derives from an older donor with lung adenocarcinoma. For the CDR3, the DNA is TGTGCCAGTCGGACTAGCGGGAGAACAGATACGCAGTATTTT. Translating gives CASRTSGRTDTQYF.